Sequencing of this T cell receptor (beta chain) was carried out in a study of blood T cell repertoires in COVID-19. Study in general: Spain, Italy and the United States supplied samples that represented acute and convalescent COVID-19. In each case, the material was cDNA or gDNA derived from T cells, B-cell-depleted T cells, or PBMCs.

V lost 2 bases and J lost 2; bases outside the gene matches: 2. Per germline, CDR1 SGHTA and CDR2 FQGNSA. The CDR3 sequence is 16 residues long. Original processing notes: Reference gene primer amplification in the assay estimated nucleated cell counts. Sequencing used immunoSEQ multiplex PCR; TCRdb keeps in-frame clones, though not all of them. The V and J calls and clone size are taken from that table; D and trimming were inferred from the DNA. Of about half a million clones in the sample, approximately 85% were seen once. The rearrangement joins TRBV7-2 to TRBJ2-5; 13 nucleotides line up with TRBD2. This clonotype originated in a human donor in a cohort sampled during active COVID-19. Sequenced: peripheral blood. The CDR3 region has the DNA TGTGCCAGCAGCTTATTGGGACTAGCGGGGCAAGAGACCCAGTACTTC. Translating it yields CASSLLGLAGQETQYF.